This is a list of T cell receptor beta chains from one sample in a study of cytomegalovirus exposure and HLA in healthy donors. The repertoire was sequenced with immunoSEQ multiplex PCR; TCRdb's copy has only in-frame clones and lacks some. The data show fewer than 200,000 clones, 82% seen once. The sequenced sample was PBMCs. Receptors originate from a male donor in good health and CMV-seronegative. Each CDR3 is given with its conserved first and last residue. D genes are given only for firm matches. The size entry is marked missing in some rows and otherwise reads once, few, many or a size class.

>TRBD2|TRBJ2-1|TRBV11-2|NA
CASSLEASGMEQFF
TGTGCCAGCAGCTTAGAGGCTAGCGGTATGGAGCAGTTCTTC
>NA|TRBJ1-5|TRBV6-1|NA
CASKPTTVRDQPQHF
TGTGCCAGCAAACCTACGACAGTTAGAGATCAGCCCCAGCATTTT
>NA|TRBJ1-1|TRBV9|NA
CASSVEGHRNTEAFF
TGTGCCAGCAGCGTCGAGGGACACCGGAACACTGAAGCTTTCTTT
>TRBD1|TRBJ2-1|TRBV6-5|NA
CASRVRVTGTGDRFF
TGTGCCAGCAGGGTTCGAGTTACCGGGACAGGGGATCGGTTCTTC
>NA|TRBJ1-5|TRBV19|NA
CATKNPGNSQPQHF
TGTGCCACCAAAAACCCAGGGAATAGTCAGCCCCAGCATTTT
>NA|TRBJ2-5|TRBV7-2|NA
CASSLGGTGPWGTQYF
TGTGCCAGCAGCTTAGGGGGAACAGGACCCTGGGGGACCCAGTACTTC
>TRBD1|TRBJ2-7|TRBV6-1|NA
CASSVYWTGHQRKGDEQYF
TGTGCCAGCAGTGTCTATTGGACAGGTCATCAGCGGAAGGGGGACGAGCAGTACTTC
>NA|TRBJ2-2|TRBV5-6|NA
CASSSVLNTGELFF
TGTGCCAGCAGCTCCGTCCTTAACACCGGGGAGCTGTTTTTT
>NA|TRBJ2-7|TRBV7-9|NA
CASSFAGSSYEQYF
TGTGCCAGCAGCTTCGCAGGAAGCTCCTACGAGCAGTACTTC
>NA|TRBJ2-7|TRBV7-3|NA
CASSQSRDTEQYF
TGTGCCAGCAGCCAGTCCCGGGACACTGAACAGTACTTC
>NA|TRBJ1-5|TRBV5-1|few
CASSLGVHGGQPQHF
TGCGCCAGCAGCTTGGGGGTGCATGGGGGGCAGCCCCAGCATTTT
>NA|TRBJ2-3|TRBV30|once
CASTRDSTDTQYF
TGTGCCTCAACCCGGGACTCCACAGATACGCAGTATTTT
>TRBD1|TRBJ2-7|TRBV25-1|NA
CASSEPGQIYEQYF
TGTGCCAGCAGTGAACCGGGACAGATTTACGAGCAGTACTTC
>TRBD1|TRBJ1-3|TRBV5-5|NA
CASSLQTGGASSGNTIYF
TGTGCCAGCAGCTTGCAGACAGGGGGCGCGAGTTCTGGAAACACCATATATTTT
>TRBD1|TRBJ2-7|TRBV30|NA
CAWTLTGVGEQYF
TGTGCCTGGACTCTAACAGGGGTCGGCGAGCAGTACTTC
>NA|TRBJ1-1|TRBV5-1|NA
CASSLQQGEGSKAFF
TGCGCCAGCAGCCTCCAACAGGGAGAAGGGTCTAAGGCTTTCTTT
>NA|TRBJ2-3|TRBV30|NA
CACLQGDTQYF
TGTGCCTGCCTACAGGGAGATACGCAGTATTTT
>TRBD1|TRBJ2-5|TRBV27|NA
CASSPRQGQETQYF
TGTGCCAGCAGCCCGAGACAGGGGCAAGAGACCCAGTACTTC
>NA|TRBJ1-2|TRBV5-4|NA
CASSYRDFYGYTF
TGTGCCAGCAGCTACCGGGATTTCTATGGCTACACCTTC
>TRBD2|TRBJ2-7|TRBV18|once
CASSPIAWELRAGTSGYEQYF
TGTGCCAGCTCACCAATCGCTTGGGAACTCCGGGCCGGGACTAGCGGGTACGAGCAGTACTTC
>NA|TRBJ2-1|TRBV21-1|NA
CASPGQEYNEQFF
TGTGCCAGCCCCGGACAGGAATACAATGAGCAGTTCTTC
>NA|TRBJ2-7|TRBV5-1|NA
CANSLRFTADGQYF
TGCGCCAACAGCTTGCGGTTTACAGCGGACGGGCAGTACTTC
>TRBD1|TRBJ2-2|TRBV2|NA
CASIGQGAPNTGELFF
TGTGCCAGCATAGGACAGGGGGCTCCGAACACCGGGGAGCTGTTTTTT
>TRBD2|TRBJ2-1|TRBV30|NA
CAWIFSGSSYNEQFF
TGTGCCTGGATTTTTAGCGGGAGCTCCTACAATGAGCAGTTCTTC
>NA|TRBJ1-1|TRBV10-3|NA
CAISVDALAEAFF
TGTGCCATCAGTGTCGACGCGCTAGCTGAAGCTTTCTTT
>TRBD2|TRBJ2-7|TRBV27|NA
CASSLGLAVDEQYF
TGTGCCAGCAGTTTGGGACTAGCCGTGGACGAGCAGTACTTC
>TRBD2|TRBJ2-3|TRBV5-1|NA
CASSSTGGTDTQYF
TGCGCCAGCAGTTCGACCGGGGGGACAGATACGCAGTATTTT